These 25 T cell receptor beta chains share one sample of origin, sequenced in a study of T cell responses to AZD1222 COVID-19 vaccine. Profiling relied on immunoSEQ multiplex PCR, and the TCRdb table lists in-frame clones only, not all of them. This table holds roughly 110,000 clones, under 95% found once. This sample comprised peripheral blood, obtained 28 days after the second AZD1222 dose. These TCRs come from an adult who received the AZD1222 COVID-19 vaccine.

The V gene is TRBV2, the J gene TRBJ2-1; D remains unclear. Between the trimmed V and J ends, which lost 7 bases and 8 bases, there was a span of 12 bases. This CDR3 contains 12 residues. The germline V gene has CDR1 SNHLY and CDR2 FYNNEI. The CDR3 protein is CASNLVSDEQFF. CDR3 sequence (DNA): TGTGCCAGCAACTTAGTTTCGGATGAGCAGTTCTTC.

The chain has TRBV15 and TRBJ1-4; TRBD1 is a possible D gene (5 bases). V dropped 9 bases and J dropped 7 bases, with 6 bases sitting between them. Germline CDR1 LNHNV, CDR2 YYDKDF (reference sequence). The CDR3 is 10 amino acids. The CDR3 protein is CATGREKLFF. The CDR3 DNA reads as TGTGCCACGGGGCGTGAAAAACTGTTTTTT.

The chain employs TRBV5-1 and TRBJ1-1; D is perhaps TRBD1 (5 bases). Trimming took 2 bases from V and 5 from J, leaving 10 bases between them. This CDR3 has 13 amino acids. Germline V gene lookup returns CDR1 SGHRS and CDR2 YFSETQ. The CDR3 protein is CASSFERGTEAFF. The CDR3 DNA is TGCGCCAGCAGCTTCGAAAGGGGAACTGAAGCTTTCTTT.

V gene TRBV30 combines with J gene TRBJ1-2; 7 bases align to TRBD1. Germline lookup yields CDR1 GTSNPN and CDR2 SVGIG (reference sequence). The junction had 1 base not matched to a gene; V was cut back by 2 bases and J by 7 bases. The CDR3 extends over 11 amino acids. The CDR3 spells CAWSPGGGYTF. The CDR3 coding sequence is TGTGCCTGGAGTCCAGGGGGTGGCTACACCTTC.

The chain couples TRBV6-2 or TRBV6-3 to TRBJ2-1; D is uncertain. V lost 6 bases and J 0 bases, leaving 9 bases between the germline ends. Germline assignment: CDR1 MNHEY and CDR2 SVGEGT. The CDR3 covers 14 residues. The CDR3 nucleotides read TGTGCCAGCAGCCAACAGAGCTCCTACAATGAGCAGTTCTTC. This translates into CASSQQSSYNEQFF.

This chain uses TRBV5-4 with TRBJ2-5, with a possible D match to TRBD2 (5 bases). Trimming shortened V by 0 bases and J by 2 bases, and 11 bases separated the two germline ends. In germline, CDR1 is SGHNT, CDR2 YYREEE (reference sequence). This CDR3 spans 15 amino acids. CDR3 sequence reads: CASSLGQRGQETQYF. The CDR3 nucleotides read TGTGCCAGCAGCTTGGGCCAAAGAGGGCAAGAGACCCAGTACTTC. Supplemented by reference TRBV5-4 and TRBJ2-5, the full variable domain reads ETGVTQSPTHLIKTRGQQVTLRCSSQSGHNTVSWYQQALGQGPQFIFQYYREEENGRGNFPPRFSGLQFPNYSSELNVNALELDDSALYLCASSLGQRGQETQYFGPGTRLLVL.

The chain is built from TRBV11-2 and TRBJ1-2, with TRBD1 as a possible D gene (5 bases). The CDR3 sequence is 14 residues long. The ends were cut back, 0 bases at V and 4 bases at J, with 9 bases in the middle. Per the germline V gene, CDR1 is SGHAT and CDR2 is FQNNGV. This CDR3 is CASSLDRVGYGYTF. In nucleotides, the CDR3 is TGTGCCAGCAGCTTAGACAGGGTCGGCTATGGCTACACCTTC.

This chain uses TRBV5-1 with TRBJ2-7; TRBD2 matches at 14 bases. The trim removed 7 bases at V and 4 bases at J, leaving 7 bases unmatched. Per the germline V gene, CDR1 is SGHRS and CDR2 is YFSETQ. CDR3 length equals 15 residues. CDR3 bases: TGCGCCAGCTACCCGGGACTAGCGGGAGTGTACGAGCAGTACTTC. Translating it yields CASYPGLAGVYEQYF.

This chain links TRBV5-5 with TRBJ1-6, with D hard to call. Between the trimmed V and J ends, which lost 1 base and 8 bases, there was a span of 4 bases. Germline CDR1 reads SGHKS; CDR2 reads YYEKEE (reference sequence). CDR3 length: 12 residues. CDR3 sequence (DNA): TGTGCCAGCAGCTTGAGCGATTCACCCCTCCACTTT. Amino acids: CASSLSDSPLHF.

This clone was found a few times. The chain combines TRBV6-5 with TRBJ2-7; 9 nucleotides match TRBD1. Germline V CDR1 and CDR2: MNHEY, SVGAGI. This CDR3 is built from 13 residues. J gave up 7 bases and V 8 bases, and 9 bases lay outside the gene matches. The CDR3 nucleotides are TGTGCCAGCGGGGGGACAGGGTCACGAGAGCAGTACTTC. Protein sequence: CASGGTGSREQYF.

J is TRBJ2-7 and V is TRBV28; no firm D call. V was cut by 5 bases and J by 0 bases, with 11 bases left in between. Germline V gene data show CDR1 as MDHEN and CDR2 as SYDVKM. CDR3 length: 14 amino acids. The CDR3, as DNA: TGTGCCAGCAGTCAACCGGGCCGCTCCTACGAGCAGTACTTC. Its protein is CASSQPGRSYEQYF.

This clone was counted at least ten times. The V and J genes are TRBV6-5 and TRBJ1-6, with TRBD1 matching over 10 bases. V shed 8 bases, J shed 9 bases, and the junction held 4 bases outside the gene matches. The CDR3 totals 13 residues. CDR1 is MNHEY, CDR2 SVGAGI, per germline. This chain's CDR3 is CASWTGGFSPLHF. In nucleotides, the CDR3 is TGTGCCAGCTGGACAGGGGGTTTTTCACCCCTCCACTTT.

The chain carries TRBV18 and TRBJ1-5, with a tentative D call TRBD1 (5 bases). With 11 bases removed from V and 5 bases from J, the gap between germline ends came to 16 bases. The length of the CDR3 is 13 residues. Germline-derived CDR1 and CDR2 are KGHSH and LQKENI. CDR3 in amino acids: CAGAEGLDQPQHF. As DNA, the CDR3 is TGTGCCGGAGCAGAGGGGCTGGATCAGCCCCAGCATTTT. The full variable domain, its missing parts supplied by reference TRBV18 and TRBJ1-5, is NAGVMQNPRHLVRRRGQEARLRCSPMKGHSHVYWYRQLPEEGLKFMVYLQKENIIDESGMPKERFSAEFPKEGPSILRIQQVVRGDSAAYFCAGAEGLDQPQHFGDGTRLSIL.

This sequence joins TRBV19 and TRBJ1-1, with D perhaps matching TRBD1 (6 bases). This CDR3 has 15 amino acids. V was cut by 7 bases and J by 0 bases, with 15 bases left in between. Germline V gives CDR1 LNHDA, CDR2 SQIVND (reference sequence). CDR3 bases: TGTGCCAGTAAGCTGGGGGCCCTAATGAACACTGAAGCTTTCTTT. It translates to CASKLGALMNTEAFF. Full variable domain (rest looked up from reference TRBV19 and TRBJ1-1): DGGITQSPKYLFRKEGQNVTLSCEQNLNHDAMYWYRQDPGQGLRLIYYSQIVNDFQKGDIAEGYSVSREKKESFPLTVTSAQKNPTAFYLCASKLGALMNTEAFFGQGTRLTVV.

The rearrangement uses TRBV2 and TRBJ2-7, with TRBD2 matching 10 bases. The germline V gene encodes CDR1 SNHLY and CDR2 FYNNEI. The CDR3 runs 13 residues. Trimming at V came to 10 bases and at J to 0 bases, leaving 3 bases not matched to a gene. The DNA for the CDR3 is TGTGCCAACCTAGCGGGGGACTCCTACGAGCAGTACTTC. Its protein is CANLAGDSYEQYF.

J is TRBJ1-2 and V is TRBV30; D uncertain. The CDR3 consists of 12 residues. Germline values: CDR1 GTSNPN, CDR2 SVGIG (reference sequence). V dropped 4 bases and J dropped 11 bases, with 17 bases sitting between them. The CDR3 sequence: CAWNVIGGGYTF. The CDR3 coding sequence is TGTGCCTGGAATGTTATAGGCGGCGGGTACACCTTC.

The chain uses TRBV7-6 and TRBJ2-6; 10 positions agree with TRBD1. Looked up from germline, CDR1 is SGHVS and CDR2 is FNYEAQ. This CDR3 is 19 amino acids long. V lost 0 bases to trimming and J lost 2 bases; unmatched junction nucleotides: 7. CDR3 nucleotide sequence: TGTGCCAGCAGCTTAGCCAGACTTGACAGGGGGCCTGGGGCCAACGTCCTGACTTTC. This sequence encodes CASSLARLDRGPGANVLTF.

V gene TRBV6-5 combines with J gene TRBJ1-1; TRBD1 matches 8 bases. Germline CDR1 is MNHEY and CDR2 is SVGAGI. Trimming cost V 4 bases and J 5 bases; bases outside gene matches: 9. CDR3 length: 15 amino acids. The DNA of the CDR3 is TGTGCCAGCAGTTCCTACCCAGGGGGCGGAACTGAAGCTTTCTTT. Its protein is CASSSYPGGGTEAFF.

This sequence joins TRBV28 and TRBJ1-2, with D perhaps TRBD1 (5 bases). CDR3 length equals 12 residues. Trimming cost V 2 bases and J 6 bases, with 7 bases left between them. Germline assignment: CDR1 MDHEN and CDR2 SYDVKM. The CDR3, as DNA: TGTGCCAGCAGTTTAATAGGGGATGGCTACACCTTC. Its protein product is CASSLIGDGYTF.

The chain combines TRBV7-8 with TRBJ1-6; weak D call: TRBD1 (5 bases). This CDR3 contains 13 residues. V shed 4 bases and J shed 9 bases, with 10 bases lying between them. Germline V lookup: CDR1 SGHVS, CDR2 FQNEAQ. The CDR3 region is CASSYPGGSPLHF. DNA of the CDR3: TGTGCCAGCAGCTACCCTGGGGGTTCACCCCTCCACTTT.

The V call is TRBV5-1, the J call TRBJ2-6; D is perhaps TRBD1 (5 bases). The CDR3 is made up of 19 amino acids. CDR1 and CDR2 (germline): SGHRS, YFSETQ. The V and J ends lost 0 bases and 1 base respectively, with 17 bases between them. CDR3 bases: TGCGCCAGCAGCTTGGCCAGGGCTCAAAGATTATCTGGGGCCAACGTCCTGACTTTC. Its translation: CASSLARAQRLSGANVLTF.

The chain recombines TRBV6-5 with TRBJ2-1, with 11 positions matching TRBD2. V was pared by 6 bases and J by 8 bases, with 3 bases of the junction left unmatched. The germline gives CDR1 MNHEY, CDR2 SVGAGI. The CDR3 consists of 13 residues. This CDR3 is CASRTSGNYEQFF. CDR3 sequence (DNA): TGTGCCAGCAGGACTAGCGGGAACTATGAGCAGTTCTTC.

This clone was observed once. The chain has TRBV6-1 and TRBJ2-7; D not certain. Germline V lookup: CDR1 MNHNS, CDR2 SASEGT. The CDR3 has 11 amino acids. V was pared by 1 base and J by 6 bases, with 4 bases between. The CDR3 region is CASSEEIEQYF. CDR3 DNA sequence: TGTGCCAGCAGTGAAGAGATCGAGCAGTACTTC.

The chain recombines TRBV24-1 with TRBJ2-2, with 8 positions matching TRBD1. CDR3 length: 16 residues. V lost 5 bases and J lost 3; bases outside the gene matches: 7. Per the germline V gene, CDR1 is KGHDR and CDR2 is SFDVKD. CDR3 amino acids: CATSGSPGQDTGELFF. CDR3 nucleotide sequence: TGTGCCACCAGTGGCAGCCCGGGACAGGACACCGGGGAGCTGTTTTTT.

This chain uses TRBV19 with TRBJ1-4; 8 bases are shared with TRBD1. CDR1 and CDR2 (germline): LNHDA, SQIVND (reference sequence). This CDR3 is built from 14 residues. V lost 5 bases to trimming and J lost 8 bases; unmatched junction nucleotides: 7. In DNA, the CDR3 is TGTGCCAGTAGTTTGGGACAGGTCGGGGAAAAACTGTTTTTT. Protein product: CASSLGQVGEKLFF.